The rows below give T cell receptor beta chains drawn from one sample of a study of T-cell reconstitution after alpha-beta-depleted transplantation in children. TCRdb itself ran the PCR reads through MiXCR, one entry per CDR3 protein. The table includes about 600,000 distinct CDR3 sequences, more than 20% detected once. The source was PBMCs, mostly from graft donor cells, collected 360 days after TCRalphabeta/CD19-depleted stem cell transplant. These receptor sequences come from a boy in the first two years of life who had a stem cell transplant for acute myeloid leukemia, so the T cells may come from the graft donor. CDR3s include the opening cysteine and the closing phenylalanine or tryptophan. Each record gives: clone size, V gene, J gene, D gene, CDR3 DNA, CDR3 protein. A D gene is named only where the DNA matches it firmly. Clone size is shown for a subset of rows, as once, few, many or a class of expanded clone.

many	TRBV20-1	TRBJ2-5	.	TGCAGTGCTAGCCCGTACGAAGAGACCCAGTACTTC	CSASPYEETQYF
.	TRBV29-1	TRBJ2-3	TRBD2	TGCAGCGTTCGCGGAGCGGGGTCCGTCACAGATACGCAGTATTTT	CSVRGAGSVTDTQYF
.	TRBV7-3	TRBJ2-7	TRBD1	TGTGCCAGCAGCTCCACCGGACAGGGTAGCGAGCAGTACTTC	CASSSTGQGSEQYF
many	TRBV15	TRBJ2-7	TRBD2	TGTGCCACCAGCAGAGAACGGGGGGGTACCTACGAGCAGTACTTC	CATSRERGGTYEQYF
.	TRBV12-3/TRBV12-4	TRBJ2-1	TRBD1	TGTGCCAGCAGGTCGGGACAGGGACCTGGCAATGAGCAGTTCTTC	CASRSGQGPGNEQFF
many	TRBV29-1	TRBJ2-5	.	TGCAGCGTTGTGGTCAGGGAAGAGACCCAGTACTTC	CSVVVREETQYF
.	TRBV20-1	TRBJ1-2	.	TGCAGTGCTAGCTTACAGGGTACGGGGTATGGCTACACCTTC	CSASLQGTGYGYTF
few	TRBV20-1	TRBJ2-1	TRBD1	TGCAGTGCTGAAGGACAGGACCTTTACAATGAGCAGTTCTTC	CSAEGQDLYNEQFF
.	TRBV20-1	TRBJ2-3	.	TGCAGTGCTCCCGACGGGCTACTCACAGATACGCAGTATTTT	CSAPDGLLTDTQYF
few	TRBV6-1	TRBJ2-3	.	TGTGCCAGCAGTGAATACGGGAAGAGCACAGATACGCAGTATTTT	CASSEYGKSTDTQYF
.	TRBV6-2/TRBV6-3	TRBJ1-1	.	TGTGCCAGCAGTTCGGCAGGGCACACTGAAGCTTTCTTT	CASSSAGHTEAFF
.	TRBV11-2	TRBJ2-3	TRBD1	TGTGCCAGCAGCGCCCAACTACAGGGGGCTCGGGATTTT	CASSAQLQGARDF
few	TRBV7-6	TRBJ1-1	TRBD1	TGTGCCAGCAGCCCTGGACAGGCGTCGGGCACTGAAGCTTTCTTT	CASSPGQASGTEAFF
.	TRBV6-6	TRBJ2-2	.	TGTGCCACGGGAGTAAACACCGGGGAGCTGTTTTTT	CATGVNTGELFF
few	TRBV3-1	TRBJ2-2	TRBD1	TGTGCCAGCAGCCCCCTTACAGGGGCCGGGGAGCTGTTTTTT	CASSPLTGAGELFF
many	TRBV12-3/TRBV12-4	TRBJ2-1	.	TGTGCCAGCAGTCAGGGGAACAATGAGCAGTTCTTC	CASSQGNNEQFF
few	TRBV6-5	TRBJ1-2	.	TGTGCCAGCAGTTACTCGCCACCGAACTATGGCTACACCTTC	CASSYSPPNYGYTF
few	TRBV12-3/TRBV12-4	TRBJ2-1	TRBD1	TGTGCCAGCAGAGCAGGGACAGGGTATACAGAGCAGTTCTTC	CASRAGTGYTEQFF
few	TRBV20-1	TRBJ1-1	.	TGCAGTGCGTGGAAGAACACTGAAGCTTTCTTT	CSAWKNTEAFF
many	TRBV7-2	TRBJ1-2	TRBD1	TGTGCCAGCAGCTTAGCCTTGGGACAGGGGAACTATGGCTACACCTTC	CASSLALGQGNYGYTF
few	TRBV18	TRBJ2-3	TRBD1	TGTGCCAGCTCACCGCAGAGGACAGGGTACACAGATACGCAGTATTTT	CASSPQRTGYTDTQYF
.	TRBV9	TRBJ2-3	.	TGTGCCAGCAGCGCCCCGGCGGGAGATACGCAGTATTTT	CASSAPAGDTQYF
.	TRBV3-1	TRBJ2-2	TRBD2	TGTGCCACCTGCCGACCGGGACTAGCGGTGATAAACACCGGGGAGCTGTTTTTT	CATCRPGLAVINTGELFF
.	TRBV3-1	TRBJ1-1	TRBD1	TGTGCCAGCAGTCCCCACAGACAGGGAAACCTTTTGGGGAACACTGAAGCTTTCTTT	CASSPHRQGNLLGNTEAFF
few	TRBV15	TRBJ2-5	.	TGTGCCACCGAACCTAGACAGGGAGGACAAGAGACCCAGTACTTC	CATEPRQGGQETQYF
.	TRBV20-1	TRBJ1-4	.	TGCAGTGCTAGACCCCTGGGTGCAACTAATGAAAAACTGTTTTTT	CSARPLGATNEKLFF
many	TRBV7-3	TRBJ2-1	.	TGCGCCAGCAGCCTGGACAGCTACAATGAGCAGTTCTTC	CASSLDSYNEQFF
.	TRBV11-2	TRBJ2-7	.	TGTGCCAGCAGCTCGAACGGAAGGGACAACTCCTACGAGCAGTACTTC	CASSSNGRDNSYEQYF
few	TRBV20-1	TRBJ2-1	TRBD2	TGCAGTGCCGTACTAGCGGGGGGATACAATGAGCAGTTCTTC	CSAVLAGGYNEQFF